This T cell receptor (beta chain) emerged from a study of blood T cells in healthy people across ages. General study points: Per million T cells, the diversity of TCR beta decreased roughly linearly as age advanced.

For the second PCR, which ran for about 7 to 11 cycles, a sample-barcoded 5' primer and a J-beta primer mix were used. TCRdb independently ran MiXCR on the 5' RACE reads; one entry per CDR3 protein. The sample holds 630,000 or so distinct CDR3 sequences, approximately 30% seen once. This clonotype was picked up many times. Its antigen is undetermined. This TCR was recovered from a woman aged 80 or over in good health. Sequencing was performed on blood.

DNA for the CDR3: TGTGCCAGCAGTTTCAGCGACATAGGTGAAAAACTGTTTTTT. As protein: CASSFSDIGEKLFF. This chain uses TRBV28 with TRBJ1-4; no clear D. The CDR3 is 14 amino acids. The V and J ends lost 3 bases and 7 bases respectively, with 12 bases between them. Per germline, CDR1 MDHEN and CDR2 SYDVKM.